Here is one T cell receptor (beta chain) with its context. The sample originates from a study of shared clonotypes between healthy human individuals. This CDR3 has 14 residues. Germline V gives CDR1 WNHNN, CDR2 SYGVQD (reference sequence). The V and J ends lost 2 bases and 4 bases respectively, with 9 bases between them. Sequenced by immunoSEQ multiplex PCR; TCRdb stores in-frame clones only, minus some. The sample includes some 740,000 clones, 80% to 95% of them seen just once. Cells designated naive CD8 were CD45RO-negative and were positively selected for CCR7, with terminally differentiated effector memory CD45RA+ cells excluded. Each sample came from a Caucasian adult donor living in Nashville, Tennessee.

This clonotype was obtained from a man under 40 in good health. The chain has TRBV10-1 and TRBJ1-3, with D possibly matching TRBD1 (5 bases). Sequencing used naive CD8+ T cells sorted from blood. Here the CDR3 reads CASSERGRGNTIYF. Here the CDR3 DNA reads TGCGCCAGCAGTGAGCGGGGCCGAGGAAACACCATATATTTT.